This TCR beta chain was found in a study of regulatory T cells in long-lasting Graves disease. Notes on this clonotype: Relative to the germline gene, one junction end is altered; a read error may explain this.

CDR3 length equals 15 residues. Germline values: CDR1 SSHAT, CDR2 FNYEAQ (reference sequence). CDR3 regions were amplified by Arm-PCR using iRepertoire HTBI primers to build TCR beta libraries. Each CDR3 protein is one row after TCRdb ran MiXCR on the multiplex PCR reads. This sample carries roughly 610,000 distinct CDR3 sequences, roughly 15% of them seen once, and the ten largest clones take around 11%. As to time point: newly diagnosed GD, antithyroid drugs for less than 3 months. PBMC-derived RNA was used for the TCR library. The same data also contributed to another study, on T cells in Graves' hyperthyroidism and ophthalmopathy.

Sequenced here: peripheral blood mononuclear cells (PBMCs), sampled at new diagnosis, from a patient treated with antithyroid drugs. The source is a man younger than 35 with Graves disease. The chain combines TRBV7-7 with TRBJ2-5, with 10 bases aligning to TRBD2. The CDR3 sequence is CASSLAGGFQETQYF. CDR3 coding DNA: TGTGCTAGCAGCTTAGCGGGAGGCTTCCAAGAGACCCAGTACTTC.